This passage covers 19 T cell receptor beta chains from one sample sequenced in a study of cytomegalovirus exposure and HLA in healthy donors. A multiplex PCR was run with 60 Vbeta primers and 13 Jbeta primers. TCRdb's copy holds only in-frame clones and misses some; the assay was immunoSEQ multiplex PCR. The data contain 95,000 to 150,000 clones, roughly 81% of them singletons. Sequencing used PBMCs. These receptor sequences come from a woman in her thirties in good health and CMV-seronegative.

V gene TRBV2 combines with J gene TRBJ1-1; D not certain. V shed 6 bases and J shed 4 bases, with 12 bases lying between them. Germline V lookup: CDR1 SNHLY, CDR2 FYNNEI. This CDR3 has 13 amino acids. Here the CDR3 DNA reads TGTGCCAGCAGGGCTTCGGGGAGCACTGAAGCTTTCTTT. It encodes CASRASGSTEAFF.

The chain recombines TRBV19 with TRBJ1-4, with D possibly matching TRBD1 (5 bases). The V end was cut by 5 bases, the J end by 0 bases, with 13 bases between. CDR1 and CDR2 from the germline V gene are LNHDA and SQIVND (reference sequence). The length of the CDR3 is 16 residues. The CDR3 sequence: CASSLRGFATNEKLFF. The CDR3 DNA follows: TGTGCCAGTAGTTTGCGGGGGTTCGCAACTAATGAAAAACTGTTTTTT.

CDR3 in DNA: TGTGCCAGCAGTCGACAGGTTAATCAGCCCCAGCATTTT. It translates to CASSRQVNQPQHF. V and J are TRBV6-6 and TRBJ1-5; D possibly corresponds to TRBD1 (6 bases). Germline loops: CDR1 MNHNY, CDR2 SVGAGI (reference sequence). The CDR3 covers 13 residues. V lost 5 bases and J lost 4, with 9 bases in between.

The rearrangement links TRBV15 to TRBJ1-3; TRBD1 is a possible D gene (6 bases). The CDR3 spans 17 residues. Germline V gene lookup returns CDR1 LNHNV and CDR2 YYDKDF (reference sequence). Trimming pared 0 bases from V and 3 bases from J, leaving 15 bases between. The CDR3 sequence is CATSRDRLRQVGNTIYF. CDR3 DNA sequence: TGTGCCACCAGCAGAGATAGGCTTCGACAGGTTGGAAACACCATATATTTT.

This chain joins TRBV4-1 and TRBJ1-3; weak D call: TRBD1 (6 bases). CDR3 length: 17 residues. V dropped 1 base and J dropped 0 bases, with 13 bases sitting between them. Germline V gene sequence: CDR1 MGHRA, CDR2 YSYEKL. The CDR3 DNA is TGCGCCAGCAGCCAAGTGTCTGGACAGCTCTCTGGAAACACCATATATTTT. This sequence encodes CASSQVSGQLSGNTIYF.

The chain links TRBV18 to TRBJ1-1; D gene uncertain. Germline V gene data show CDR1 as KGHSH and CDR2 as LQKENI. The CDR3 has 14 amino acids. Between the trimmed V and J ends, which lost 3 bases and 1 base, there was a span of 9 bases. The CDR3 region has the DNA TGTGCCAGCTCACCCCTGGAGTGGAACACTGAAGCTTTCTTT. Its translation is CASSPLEWNTEAFF. The whole variable domain, filled in from reference TRBV18 and TRBJ1-1, reads NAGVMQNPRHLVRRRGQEARLRCSPMKGHSHVYWYRQLPEEGLKFMVYLQKENIIDESGMPKERFSAEFPKEGPSILRIQQVVRGDSAAYFCASSPLEWNTEAFFGQGTRLTVV.

V and J are TRBV6-5 and TRBJ1-1; D remains ambiguous. This CDR3 comprises 12 residues. The V and J ends lost 6 bases and 4 bases respectively, with 9 bases between them. CDR1 and CDR2 from the germline V gene are MNHEY and SVGAGI. For the CDR3, the DNA is TGTGCCAGCAGAAACAGTTTCACTGAAGCTTTCTTT. It codes for CASRNSFTEAFF.

V gene TRBV4-2 combines with J gene TRBJ1-3; 9 bases agree with TRBD1. The CDR3 contains 14 residues. After removal of 3 bases from V and 7 bases from J, the junction contained 4 bases not matched to a gene. The germline gives CDR1 LGHNA, CDR2 YNFKEQ. The chain's CDR3 is CASSQGQGVNTIYF. The CDR3 DNA follows: TGTGCCAGCAGCCAGGGACAGGGAGTGAACACCATATATTTT.

Here the CDR3 DNA reads TGTGCCAGCAGTGAAGGGACAGGGGGATTCTACGAGCAGTACTTC. Amino acid sequence: CASSEGTGGFYEQYF. This sequence joins TRBV6-1 and TRBJ2-7, with 10 bases fitting TRBD1. The CDR3 extends over 15 amino acids. The germline gives CDR1 MNHNS, CDR2 SASEGT. The V and J ends lost 1 base and 3 bases, in that order; junction bases with no gene match: 3.

As DNA, the CDR3 is TGTGCCAGCATAACATTCTATGGCTACACCTTC. Translation gives CASITFYGYTF. The chain links TRBV6-1 to TRBJ1-2; D not certain. V lost 7 bases to trimming and J lost 4 bases, with 7 bases between them. The CDR3 contains 11 residues. Germline values: CDR1 MNHNS, CDR2 SASEGT.

On this clone: This specimen includes other DNA sequences encoding the same CDR3. The rearrangement uses TRBV4-2 and TRBJ2-6, with a possible D match to TRBD2 (5 bases). The CDR3 length is 15 residues. Per the germline V gene, CDR1 is LGHNA and CDR2 is YNFKEQ. V was clipped by 4 bases and J by 0 bases, with 7 bases between them. As DNA, the CDR3 is TGTGCCAGCAGCCCACTAGTCTCTGGGGCCAACGTCCTGACTTTC. Protein product: CASSPLVSGANVLTF.

This chain connects TRBV19 to TRBJ1-2; 11 positions match TRBD1. J lost 4 bases, V lost 5 bases, and 6 bases had no gene match. The V gene's germline CDR1 is LNHDA and CDR2 SQIVND (reference sequence). The CDR3 is 15 residues long. The CDR3 DNA sequence: TGTGCCAGTAGTCCCGGGACAGGGGGGTTCTATGGCTACACCTTC. Translating it yields CASSPGTGGFYGYTF.

By its share, this clone is medium-sized. This chain uses TRBV4-2 with TRBJ2-7; 7 bases line up with TRBD1. This CDR3 is 16 amino acids long. CDR1 and CDR2 (germline): LGHNA, YNFKEQ. Trimming cost V 4 bases and J 0 bases; bases outside gene matches: 9. CDR3 region: CASSPRGGDSSYEQYF. The CDR3 region has the DNA TGTGCCAGCAGCCCCCGCGGTGGGGACAGCTCCTACGAGCAGTACTTC.

This clone has more than one count but fewer than ten. The rearrangement links TRBV6-1 to TRBJ2-7; TRBD1 matches 9 bases. V shed 4 bases, J shed 3 bases, and the junction held 4 bases outside the gene matches. This CDR3 contains 14 residues. Germline assignment: CDR1 MNHNS and CDR2 SASEGT. CDR3 DNA: TGTGCCAGCAGTGGGGGGACAGGGATCTACGAGCAGTACTTC. Translation gives CASSGGTGIYEQYF.

The J gene is TRBJ2-7, the V gene TRBV19; TRBD2 aligns across 9 bases. Germline CDR1 reads LNHDA; CDR2 reads SQIVND (reference sequence). V was clipped by 5 bases and J by 3 bases; unmatched bases: 11. The CDR3 loop spans 16 amino acids. The CDR3 coding sequence is TGTGCCAGTAGTGCCTCAAATAGCGGGAGTCTCTACGAGCAGTACTTC. Protein sequence: CASSASNSGSLYEQYF.

This clone was found a few times. This chain links TRBV19 with TRBJ2-5; TRBD1 is a possible D gene (6 bases). The CDR3 length is 14 residues. V was trimmed by 3 bases and J by 7 bases, leaving 15 bases between them. Per the germline V gene, CDR1 is LNHDA and CDR2 is SQIVND (reference sequence). The CDR3 loop reads CASSITNRVRTQYF. In nucleotides, the CDR3 is TGTGCCAGTAGTATTACCAACAGGGTTAGGACCCAGTACTTC.

This clone was seen only once. This chain uses TRBV6-5 with TRBJ1-2; D is perhaps TRBD1 (6 bases). CDR1 is MNHEY, CDR2 SVGAGI, per germline. The CDR3 extends over 16 amino acids. Trimming took 0 bases from V and 7 from J, leaving 18 bases between them. CDR3 loop: CASSYSTATRGAGYTF. The CDR3, as DNA: TGTGCCAGCAGTTACTCGACGGCTACCAGGGGTGCTGGCTACACCTTC.

The V and J genes are TRBV9 and TRBJ2-5, with a weak D call TRBD1 (5 bases). The J call may be incorrect, as the DNA end agrees better with TRBJ2-7. This CDR3 is 15 amino acids long. Looked up from germline, CDR1 is SGDLS and CDR2 is YYNGEE. CDR3 loop: CASSVSDSSSYEQYF. The CDR3 nucleotides are TGTGCCAGCAGCGTAAGTGACAGTAGCTCCTACGAGCAGTACTTC.

The chain has TRBV30 and TRBJ2-5; D is ambiguous. Germline V gene lookup returns CDR1 GTSNPN and CDR2 SVGIG (reference sequence). V was trimmed by 0 bases and J by 6 bases, leaving 11 bases between them. The CDR3 extends over 13 amino acids. The CDR3 nucleotides are TGTGCCTGGAGTGTACTGGAGCGACAGACCCAGTACTTC. Residues: CAWSVLERQTQYF.